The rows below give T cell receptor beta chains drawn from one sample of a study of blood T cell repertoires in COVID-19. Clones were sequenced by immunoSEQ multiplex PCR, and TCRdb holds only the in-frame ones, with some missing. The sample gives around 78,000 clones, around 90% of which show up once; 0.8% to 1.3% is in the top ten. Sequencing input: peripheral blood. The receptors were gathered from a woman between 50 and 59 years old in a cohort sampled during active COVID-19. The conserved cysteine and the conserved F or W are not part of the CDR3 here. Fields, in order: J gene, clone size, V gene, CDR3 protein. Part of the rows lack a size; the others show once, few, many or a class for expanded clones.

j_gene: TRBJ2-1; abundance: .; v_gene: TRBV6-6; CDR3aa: ASTVPAEAPYNEQF
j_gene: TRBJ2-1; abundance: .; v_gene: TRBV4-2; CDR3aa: ASSQDRPSGYNEQF
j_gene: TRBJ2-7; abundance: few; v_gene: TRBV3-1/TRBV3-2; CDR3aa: ASSQAREQY
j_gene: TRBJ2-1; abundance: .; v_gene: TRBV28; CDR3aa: ASTPLVGPTHNEQF
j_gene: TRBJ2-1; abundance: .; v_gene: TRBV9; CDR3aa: ASSVDVLPNEQF
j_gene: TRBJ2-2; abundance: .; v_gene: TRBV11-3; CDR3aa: ASSLLAGGPSGELF
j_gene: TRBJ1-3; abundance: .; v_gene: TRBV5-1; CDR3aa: ASSPEGIGRGNTIY
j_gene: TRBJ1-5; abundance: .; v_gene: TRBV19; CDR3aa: ASSISYRGPYSNQPQH
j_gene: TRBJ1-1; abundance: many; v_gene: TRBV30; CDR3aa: ARKPGDRRDTEAF
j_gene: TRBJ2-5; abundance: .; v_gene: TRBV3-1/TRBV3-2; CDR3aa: ASSQSKGVFVLETQY
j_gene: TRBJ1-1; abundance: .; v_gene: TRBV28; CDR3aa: ASSRGTEAF
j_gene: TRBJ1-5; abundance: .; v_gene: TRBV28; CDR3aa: ATHLNRPGGTQPQH
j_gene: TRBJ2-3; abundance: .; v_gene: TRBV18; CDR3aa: ASSRRDTSTDTQY
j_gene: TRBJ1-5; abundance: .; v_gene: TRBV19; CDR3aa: ASSIGGGGQPQH
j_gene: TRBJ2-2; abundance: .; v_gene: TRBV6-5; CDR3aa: ASSRDSMNTGELF